This is a list of T cell receptor beta chains from one sample in a study of early T cells in non-severe SARS-CoV-2 infection. MiXCR was run by TCRdb on the 5' RACE reads, yielding one entry per CDR3 protein. In the table there are around 92,000 distinct CDR3 sequences, 11% of which are singletons. The specimen sequenced was whole blood. Receptors were obtained from an adult who was a healthcare worker with PCR-confirmed SARS-CoV-2 infection or an uninfected control (not recorded which). The CDR3 runs from the conserved cysteine through the conserved F or W. Each record gives: clone size, D gene, J gene, V gene, CDR3 protein, CDR3 DNA. A D gene is named only where the DNA matches it firmly. Size is stated for part of the rows, as once, few or many counts, or as a class when the clone is expanded.

>NA|NA|TRBJ2-5|TRBV9
CASSVGGYQETQYF
TGTGCCAGCAGCGTAGGAGGGTACCAAGAGACCCAGTACTTC
>many|TRBD1|TRBJ2-3|TRBV6-1
CASSQRTGGTDTQYF
TGTGCCAGCAGTCAGCGGACAGGGGGCACAGATACGCAGTATTTT
>NA|NA|TRBJ2-1|TRBV14
CASSQDQGRIYNEQFF
TGTGCCAGCAGCCAAGATCAGGGGCGGATCTACAATGAGCAGTTCTTC
>many|NA|TRBJ2-1|TRBV2
CASRDRLRSDEQFF
TGTGCCAGCAGGGACAGATTAAGGTCGGATGAGCAGTTCTTC
>many|NA|TRBJ2-2|TRBV24-1
CATSDWNTGELFF
TGTGCCACCAGTGATTGGAACACCGGGGAGCTGTTTTTT
>few|NA|TRBJ1-6|TRBV28
CASRSFSYNSPLHF
TGTGCCAGCAGGTCCTTCTCCTATAATTCACCCCTCCACTTT
>NA|TRBD1|TRBJ2-1|TRBV4-1
CASSQDRTGRNNEQFF
TGCGCCAGCAGCCAAGACAGGACAGGTCGGAACAATGAGCAGTTCTTC
>NA|NA|TRBJ2-1|TRBV12-5
CASGLVLGQGNYNEQFF
TGTGCTAGTGGTTTGGTACTAGGCCAGGGGAACTACAATGAGCAGTTCTTC
>NA|TRBD1|TRBJ1-3|TRBV4-1
CASSQLISGGAVGNTIYF
TGCGCCAGCAGCCAGCTCATTTCAGGGGGCGCGGTGGGAAACACCATATATTTT
>few|TRBD2|TRBJ2-1|TRBV7-6
CASSYAGTSRYNEQFF
TGTGCCAGCAGCTATGCCGGGACTAGCAGATACAATGAGCAGTTCTTC
>few|NA|TRBJ2-7|TRBV12-3/TRBV12-4
CASTTGTFYEQYF
TGTGCCAGCACCACCGGGACATTCTACGAGCAGTACTTC
>NA|NA|TRBJ2-2|TRBV12-3/TRBV12-4
CVSEGPPGLFF
TGTGTCAGCGAAGGACCACCGGGGCTGTTTTTT
>NA|NA|TRBJ2-1|TRBV10-2
CASSVRREQFF
TGCGCCAGCAGTGTGAGACGGGAGCAGTTCTTC
>many|TRBD1|TRBJ1-5|TRBV5-1
CASSPQGFDNQPQHF
TGCGCCAGCAGCCCACAGGGGTTTGACAATCAGCCCCAGCATTTT
>few|NA|TRBJ2-3|TRBV10-1
CASADPSTDTQYF
TGCGCCAGCGCTGACCCTAGCACAGATACGCAGTATTTT
>NA|TRBD1|TRBJ2-7|TRBV28
CASYRGPPLEQYF
TGTGCCAGCTATAGGGGGCCCCCTCTCGAGCAGTACTTC
>few|NA|TRBJ1-6|TRBV6-5
CASSYQLTGNSYNSPLHF
TGTGCCAGCAGTTACCAGCTTACAGGGAACTCCTATAATTCACCCCTCCACTTT
>NA|NA|TRBJ2-3|TRBV6-1
CASGEGRHTDTQYF
TGTGCCAGCGGTGAAGGCAGGCACACAGATACGCAGTATTTT
>many|TRBD2|TRBJ2-1|TRBV5-6
CASSPRLAGGLYNEQFF
TGTGCCAGCAGCCCTAGACTAGCGGGGGGGCTTTACAATGAGCAGTTCTTC
>many|NA|TRBJ2-1|TRBV7-9
CASSTDNEQFF
TGTGCCAGCAGCACCGACAATGAGCAGTTCTTC
>many|NA|TRBJ1-5|TRBV4-1
CASSQGGSNQPQHF
TGCGCCAGCAGCCAAGGGGGATCCAATCAGCCCCAGCATTTT
>NA|TRBD1|TRBJ2-5|TRBV25-1
CASSTRGQETQYF
TGTGCCAGCAGTACCAGGGGGCAAGAGACCCAGTACTTC
>NA|NA|TRBJ1-3|TRBV12-3/TRBV12-4
CASRPQGVGNTIYF
TGTGCCAGCAGGCCTCAGGGTGTTGGAAACACCATATATTTT
>NA|NA|TRBJ1-4|TRBV3-1
CASSPAWVSTNEKLFF
TGTGCCAGCAGCCCGGCCTGGGTTTCAACTAATGAAAAACTGTTTTTT
>few|NA|TRBJ2-7|TRBV6-5
CASSYNPATYEQYF
TGTGCCAGCAGTTATAATCCGGCCACCTACGAGCAGTACTTC
>few|NA|TRBJ2-5|TRBV7-6
CASSPKEETQYF
TGTGCCAGCAGCCCAAAAGAAGAGACCCAGTACTTC
>NA|NA|TRBJ2-7|TRBV9
CASSVEGASPYEQYF
TGTGCCAGCAGCGTAGAAGGGGCCTCTCCCTACGAGCAGTACTTC
>NA|TRBD2|TRBJ2-3|TRBV3-1
CASSGASGDYTDTQYF
TGTGCCAGCAGCGGAGCTAGCGGGGACTACACAGATACGCAGTATTTT
>many|TRBD1|TRBJ1-1|TRBV12-3/TRBV12-4
CASSFPGQANTEAFF
TGTGCCAGCAGTTTTCCGGGACAGGCGAACACTGAAGCTTTCTTT
>few|NA|TRBJ2-7|TRBV12-3/TRBV12-4
CASASRLLTSYEQYF
TGTGCCAGCGCCTCTCGCCTCTTAACTTCCTACGAGCAGTACTTC
>few|TRBD2|TRBJ2-3|TRBV3-1
CASSQDGAGGRRDTQYF
TGTGCCAGCAGCCAAGATGGAGCGGGGGGCCGTCGGGATACGCAGTATTTT
>NA|TRBD1|TRBJ1-6|TRBV20-1
CSAREGQGQNSPLHF
TGCAGTGCTAGGGAAGGACAGGGGCAAAATTCACCCCTCCACTTT
>few|NA|TRBJ2-1|TRBV20-1
CSAKANSYNEQFF
TGCAGTGCTAAGGCTAACTCCTACAATGAGCAGTTCTTC
>NA|TRBD1|TRBJ2-1|TRBV3-1
CASSKTGGIYNEQFF
TGTGCCAGCAGCAAGACAGGGGGGATCTACAATGAGCAGTTCTTC
>many|NA|TRBJ2-5|TRBV28
CASSAPEALRETQYF
TGTGCCAGCAGTGCTCCGGAGGCTTTGAGGGAGACCCAGTACTTC